The rows below give T cell receptor beta chains drawn from one sample of a study of PD-1 blockade in classical Hodgkin lymphoma. The protocol was immunoSEQ multiplex PCR, while the TCRdb copy is restricted to in-frame clones and leaves out a portion. The sample holds approximately 17,000 clones, 80% to 85% seen once. Sequencing used peripheral blood mononuclear cells (PBMCs), obtained at baseline. These receptors were taken from a human donor with classical Hodgkin lymphoma. The CDR3 runs from the conserved cysteine through the conserved F or W. A D gene is named only where the DNA matches it firmly. The size entry is marked missing in some rows and otherwise reads once, few, many or a size class.

TRBV29-1	TRBJ2-7	14	TRBD2	few	CSVTYSGSLYEQYF	TGCAGCGTTACGTACAGCGGGAGCTTGTACGAGCAGTACTTC
TRBV6-1	TRBJ2-5	14	.	once	CASSEGPRPETQYF	TGTGCCAGCAGTGAAGGGCCCCGGCCAGAGACCCAGTACTTC
TRBV6-6	TRBJ2-7	14	.	.	CASSRSLGPYEQYF	TGTGCCAGCAGTCGGAGCTTAGGACCCTACGAGCAGTACTTC
TRBV5-6	TRBJ1-5	14	.	.	CASSLGSRLGSQHF	TGTGCCAGCAGCTTGGGTAGCAGGCTCGGGTCCCAGCATTTT
TRBV6-5	TRBJ1-1	12	TRBD1	.	CASSYLTGEAFF	TGTGCCAGCAGTTACCTGACAGGGGAAGCTTTCTTT
TRBV7-9	TRBJ1-1	15	.	.	CASSLLLGARTEAFF	TGTGCCAGCAGCTTATTGCTGGGGGCGAGGACTGAAGCTTTCTTT
TRBV27	TRBJ1-5	13	TRBD1	few	CARAGQGDQPQHF	TGTGCCAGAGCTGGGCAGGGGGATCAGCCCCAGCATTTT
TRBV10-2	TRBJ2-7	14	.	.	CASSVHPENYEQYF	TGCGCCAGCAGTGTCCATCCAGAGAACTACGAGCAGTACTTC
TRBV5-1	TRBJ2-2	14	.	.	CASSLKVGPGELFF	TGCGCCAGCAGCTTGAAGGTTGGACCCGGGGAGCTGTTTTTT
TRBV19	TRBJ1-1	16	.	.	CASSIRNWASNTEAFF	TGTGCCAGTAGTATTCGAAACTGGGCCTCGAACACTGAAGCTTTCTTT
TRBV19	TRBJ1-3	14	.	.	CASSPDNSGNTIYF	TGTGCCAGTAGTCCAGACAACTCTGGAAACACCATATATTTT
TRBV6-5	TRBJ1-1	14	TRBD1	.	CASAWGQGNTEAFF	TGTGCCAGCGCATGGGGACAGGGGAACACTGAAGCTTTCTTT
TRBV28	TRBJ2-1	15	TRBD2	.	CASSLMAGGDHEQFF	TGTGCCAGCAGTTTAATGGCCGGGGGGGACCATGAGCAGTTCTTC
TRBV5-6	TRBJ1-6	14	.	.	CASSLGRENSPLHF	TGTGCCAGCAGCTTGGGCAGAGAAAATTCACCCCTCCACTTT
TRBV6-6	TRBJ2-1	16	TRBD2	.	CASSYPTSGGNNEQFF	TGTGCCAGCAGTTACCCGACTAGCGGGGGAAACAATGAGCAGTTCTTC
TRBV4-1	TRBJ2-3	15	TRBD2	few	CASSPQRGAGDTQYF	TGCGCCAGCAGCCCCCAGCGGGGGGCGGGAGATACGCAGTATTTT
TRBV7-2	TRBJ2-1	15	TRBD2	few	CASSPSGGVLNEQFF	TGTGCCAGCAGCCCGAGCGGGGGGGTTTTGAATGAGCAGTTCTTC
TRBV11-2	TRBJ2-3	17	.	.	CASSLDQLWVTADTQYF	TGTGCCAGCAGCTTAGATCAGCTATGGGTCACTGCAGATACGCAGTATTTT
TRBV18	TRBJ1-2	13	.	.	CASSRDELYGYTF	TGTGCCAGCTCACGAGATGAACTGTATGGCTACACCTTC
TRBV5-1	TRBJ1-6	13	.	.	CASSLEGDSPLHF	TGCGCCAGCAGCTTGGAGGGGGATTCACCCCTCCACTTT
TRBV5-1	TRBJ2-2	14	.	.	CASSRGQNTGELFF	TGCGCCAGCAGCCGGGGACAGAACACCGGGGAGCTGTTTTTT
TRBV4-1	TRBJ1-4	14	.	.	CASSQEGINEKLFF	TGCGCCAGCAGCCAAGAAGGGATTAATGAAAAACTGTTTTTT
TRBV2	TRBJ2-5	14	.	few	CASKGRQGGETQYF	TGTGCCAGCAAAGGAAGGCAGGGTGGGGAGACCCAGTACTTC
TRBV23-1	TRBJ2-7	16	.	.	CASSQSGGDRAYEQYF	TGCGCCAGCAGTCAATCGGGAGGAGACAGGGCCTACGAGCAGTACTTC